This section outlines one TCR beta chain sequence together with its context. TCRdb's table, derived via immunoSEQ multiplex PCR, lists solely in-frame clones and lacks some. Among under 200,000 clones, about nine tenths were seen once, and the ten largest hold over 1.2%. This specimen comes from a study of control samples from healthy donors and cancer patients. CDR3 length equals 16 residues. J was trimmed by 2 bases and V by 4 bases; bases with no gene match: 4. The germline V gene encodes CDR1 LNHDA and CDR2 SQIVND (reference sequence). This sequence originates from a woman aged 25 to 39 in good health. The J gene is TRBJ2-2, the V gene TRBV19, with 10 nucleotides matching TRBD2. What was sequenced was blood. CDR3 sequence: CASSTSGGGNTGELFF. CDR3 DNA sequence: TGTGCCAGTAGTACTAGCGGGGGCGGTAACACCGGGGAGCTGTTTTTT.